This TCR beta chain is from a study of blood T cell repertoires in COVID-19. Study-wide background: The study drew acute and convalescent COVID-19 samples from the United States, Italy and Spain.

Authors' processing steps: Counts of nucleated cells, estimated from reference gene primer amplification, were obtained. Here immunoSEQ multiplex PCR was the method, and the copy in TCRdb shows in-frame clones only, minus some. That table is the source of V, J and clone size, and D and trimming were worked out from the DNA. The table includes around 300,000 clones, 86% detected once. Concerning this clone itself: Additional DNA sequences in this sample encode the identical CDR3.

The CDR3 length is 15 residues. The germline gives CDR1 PRHDT, CDR2 FYEKMQ (reference sequence). V lost 4 bases and J lost 3, with 10 bases in between. Sequencing used peripheral blood. The chain recombines TRBV13 with TRBJ1-6, with D perhaps TRBD1 (6 bases). The sequence was obtained from a woman in her 30s with active or convalescent COVID-19. This CDR3 reads CASSYGQNYNSPLHF. CDR3 in DNA: TGTGCCAGCAGCTATGGACAGAACTATAATTCACCCCTCCACTTT.